The source of this T cell receptor beta chain is a study of T cells in Graves' hyperthyroidism and ophthalmopathy. Study-level results: Stable hyperthyroidism was told apart from ophthalmopathy by a model built on 13 V-J features.

Researchers took RNA transcripts and amplified the TCR beta CDR3 regions from them. The primer set for the first-round RT-PCR of the TCR CDR3 was HTBI. TCRdb ran MiXCR on the multiplex PCR reads and lists one entry per CDR3 protein. The data hold 450,000 to 650,000 distinct CDR3 sequences, with more than 20% observed a single time. The CDR3 contains 14 residues. V shed 4 bases, J shed 4 bases, and the junction held 7 bases outside the gene matches. The germline gives CDR1 SGHTA, CDR2 FQGNSA. Among the patients, aged 18 to 65, hyperthyroidism was newly diagnosed and had lasted under 2 months. Details on this clonotype: The antigen is undetermined.

This rearrangement joins TRBV7-2 to TRBJ2-7, with 7 bases lining up with TRBD1. This TCR derives from a man aged 18-30 years with Graves' hyperthyroidism. The sequenced sample consisted of blood. The CDR3 reads CASSSGQLKYEQYF. CDR3 DNA sequence: TGTGCCAGCAGCTCGGGACAGCTTAAGTACGAGCAGTACTTC.